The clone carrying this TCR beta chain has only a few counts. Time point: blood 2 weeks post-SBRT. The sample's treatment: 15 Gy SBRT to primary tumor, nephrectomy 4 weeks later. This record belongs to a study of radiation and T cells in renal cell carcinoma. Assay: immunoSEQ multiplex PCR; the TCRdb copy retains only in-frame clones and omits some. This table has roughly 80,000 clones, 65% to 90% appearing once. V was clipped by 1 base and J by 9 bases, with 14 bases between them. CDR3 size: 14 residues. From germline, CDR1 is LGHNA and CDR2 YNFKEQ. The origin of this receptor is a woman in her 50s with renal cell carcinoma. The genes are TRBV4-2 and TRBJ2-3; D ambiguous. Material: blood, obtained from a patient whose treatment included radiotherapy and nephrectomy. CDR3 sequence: CASSQGDLVLTQYF. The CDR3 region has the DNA TGTGCCAGCAGCCAAGGCGATTTGGTATTGACGCAGTATTTT.